The following is a TCR beta chain sequence with its context. Amplification used 60 Vbeta primers and 13 Jbeta primers. The data were produced by immunoSEQ multiplex PCR, yet TCRdb's version contains in-frame clones alone and is incomplete. The repertoire holds about 130,000 clones, with around 82% as singletons. These data belong to a study of cytomegalovirus exposure and HLA in healthy donors. Trimming removed 0 bases from V and 3 bases from J, with 9 bases in between. The CDR3 runs 14 residues. The germline V gene has CDR1 KGHSH and CDR2 LQKENI. The chain carries TRBV18 and TRBJ2-7; D is possibly TRBD2 (6 bases). The source material was PBMCs. This receptor was identified in a female donor in good health and CMV-seronegative. CDR3 sequence: CASSPPGEDYEQYF. CDR3 nucleotide sequence: TGTGCCAGCTCACCACCAGGGGAGGACTACGAGCAGTACTTC. The full variable domain, with the rest looked up from reference TRBV18 and TRBJ2-7, is NAGVMQNPRHLVRRRGQEARLRCSPMKGHSHVYWYRQLPEEGLKFMVYLQKENIIDESGMPKERFSAEFPKEGPSILRIQQVVRGDSAAYFCASSPPGEDYEQYFGPGTRLTVT.